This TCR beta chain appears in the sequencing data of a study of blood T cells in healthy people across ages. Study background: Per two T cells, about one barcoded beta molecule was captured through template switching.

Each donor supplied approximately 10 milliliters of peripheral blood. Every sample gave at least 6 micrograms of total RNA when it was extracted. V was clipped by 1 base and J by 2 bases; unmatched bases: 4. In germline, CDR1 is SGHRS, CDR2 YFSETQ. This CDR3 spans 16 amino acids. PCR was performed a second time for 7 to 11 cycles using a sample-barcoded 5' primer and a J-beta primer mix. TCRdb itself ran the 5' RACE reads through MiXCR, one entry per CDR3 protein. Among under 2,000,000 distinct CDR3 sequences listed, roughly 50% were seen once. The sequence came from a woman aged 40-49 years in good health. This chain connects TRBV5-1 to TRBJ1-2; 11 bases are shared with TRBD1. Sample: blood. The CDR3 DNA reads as TGCGCCAGCAGCTTGAGGACAGGGGGCAGCAACTATGGCTACACCTTC. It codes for CASSLRTGGSNYGYTF.